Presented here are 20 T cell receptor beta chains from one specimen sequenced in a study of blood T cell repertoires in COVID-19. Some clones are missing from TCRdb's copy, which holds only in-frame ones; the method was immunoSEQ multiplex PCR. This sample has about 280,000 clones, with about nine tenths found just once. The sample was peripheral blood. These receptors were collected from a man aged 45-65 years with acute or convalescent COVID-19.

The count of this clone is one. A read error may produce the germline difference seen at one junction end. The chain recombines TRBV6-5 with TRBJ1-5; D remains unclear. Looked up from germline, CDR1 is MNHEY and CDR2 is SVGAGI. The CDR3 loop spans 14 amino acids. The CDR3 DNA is TGTGCCAGCAGTGACTCGGCTGAGGGCCAGCCCCAGCATTTT. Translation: CASSDSAEGQPQHF.

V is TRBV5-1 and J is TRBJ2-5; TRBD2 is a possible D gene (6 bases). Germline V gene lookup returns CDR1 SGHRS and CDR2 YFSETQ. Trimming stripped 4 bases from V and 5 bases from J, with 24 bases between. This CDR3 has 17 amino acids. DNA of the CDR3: TGCGCCAGCAGCCCATCGCACGCCCGGGGTGGAGGGGAGACCCAGTACTTC. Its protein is CASSPSHARGGGETQYF.

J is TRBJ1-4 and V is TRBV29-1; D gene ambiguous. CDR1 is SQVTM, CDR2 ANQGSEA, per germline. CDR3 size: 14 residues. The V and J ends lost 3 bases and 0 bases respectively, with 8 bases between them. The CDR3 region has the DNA TGCAGCGTTGAGGGCGGGACAACTAATGAAAAACTGTTTTTT. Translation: CSVEGGTTNEKLFF. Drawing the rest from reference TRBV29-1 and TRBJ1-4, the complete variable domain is SAVISQKPSRDICQRGTSLTIQCQVDSQVTMMFWYRQQPGQSLTLIATANQGSEATYESGFVIDKFPISRPNLTFSTLTVSNMSPEDSSIYLCSVEGGTTNEKLFFGSGTQLSVL.

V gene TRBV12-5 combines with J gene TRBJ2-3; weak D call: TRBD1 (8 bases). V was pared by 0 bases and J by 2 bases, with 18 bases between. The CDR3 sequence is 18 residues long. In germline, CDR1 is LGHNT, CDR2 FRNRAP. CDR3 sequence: CASGLVRYRGGSTDTQYF. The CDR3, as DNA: TGTGCTAGTGGTTTGGTACGTTACAGGGGGGGCTCCACAGATACGCAGTATTTT.

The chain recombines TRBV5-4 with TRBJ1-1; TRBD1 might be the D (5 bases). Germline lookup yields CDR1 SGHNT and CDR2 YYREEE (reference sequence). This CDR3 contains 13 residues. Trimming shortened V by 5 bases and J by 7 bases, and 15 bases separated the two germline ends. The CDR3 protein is CASRDPGESEAFF. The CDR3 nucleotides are TGTGCCAGCAGAGACCCGGGGGAAAGTGAAGCTTTCTTT. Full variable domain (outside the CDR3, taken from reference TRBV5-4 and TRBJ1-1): ETGVTQSPTHLIKTRGQQVTLRCSSQSGHNTVSWYQQALGQGPQFIFQYYREEENGRGNFPPRFSGLQFPNYSSELNVNALELDDSALYLCASRDPGESEAFFGQGTRLTVV.

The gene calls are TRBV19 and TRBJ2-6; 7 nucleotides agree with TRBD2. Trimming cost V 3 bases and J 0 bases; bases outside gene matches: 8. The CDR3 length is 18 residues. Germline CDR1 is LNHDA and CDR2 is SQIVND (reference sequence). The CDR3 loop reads CASSIGMGGSSGANVLTF. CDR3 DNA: TGTGCCAGTAGTATCGGAATGGGGGGGAGCTCTGGGGCCAACGTCCTGACTTTC.

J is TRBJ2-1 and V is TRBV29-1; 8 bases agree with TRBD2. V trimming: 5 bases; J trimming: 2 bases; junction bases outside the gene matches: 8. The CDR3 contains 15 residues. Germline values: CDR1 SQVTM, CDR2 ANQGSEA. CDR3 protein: CSVLGGGYTYNEQFF. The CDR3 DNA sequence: TGCAGCGTTCTCGGCGGGGGGTATACCTACAATGAGCAGTTCTTC.

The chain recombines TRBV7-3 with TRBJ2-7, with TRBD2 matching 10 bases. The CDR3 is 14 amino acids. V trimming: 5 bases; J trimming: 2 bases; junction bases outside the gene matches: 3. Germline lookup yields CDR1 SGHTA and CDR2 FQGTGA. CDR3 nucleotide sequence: TGTGCCAGCAGCCGGACTAGCGGACCCTACGAGCAGTACTTC. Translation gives CASSRTSGPYEQYF.

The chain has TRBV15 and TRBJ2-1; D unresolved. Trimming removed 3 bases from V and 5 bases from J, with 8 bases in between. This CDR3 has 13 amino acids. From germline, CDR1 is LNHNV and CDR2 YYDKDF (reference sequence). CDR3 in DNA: TGTGCCACCAGCAGCCGTGGCCACAATGAGCAGTTCTTC. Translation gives CATSSRGHNEQFF.

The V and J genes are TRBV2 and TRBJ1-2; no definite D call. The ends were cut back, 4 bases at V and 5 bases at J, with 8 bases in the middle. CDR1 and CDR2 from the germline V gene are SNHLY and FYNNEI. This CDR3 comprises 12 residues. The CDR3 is CASSAGLYGYTF. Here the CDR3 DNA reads TGTGCCAGCAGTGCGGGTCTTTATGGCTACACCTTC. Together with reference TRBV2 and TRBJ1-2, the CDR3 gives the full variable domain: EPEVTQTPSHQVTQMGQEVILRCVPISNHLYFYWYRQILGQKVEFLVSFYNNEISEKSEIFDDQFSVERPDGSNFTLKIRSTKLEDSAMYFCASSAGLYGYTFGSGTRLTVV.

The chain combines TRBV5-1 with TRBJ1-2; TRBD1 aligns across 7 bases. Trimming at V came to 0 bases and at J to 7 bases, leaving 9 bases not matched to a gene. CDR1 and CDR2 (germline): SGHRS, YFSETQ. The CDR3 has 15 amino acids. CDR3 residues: CASSLEGAVEAGYTF. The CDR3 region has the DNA TGCGCCAGCAGCTTGGAGGGGGCCGTGGAGGCTGGCTACACCTTC.

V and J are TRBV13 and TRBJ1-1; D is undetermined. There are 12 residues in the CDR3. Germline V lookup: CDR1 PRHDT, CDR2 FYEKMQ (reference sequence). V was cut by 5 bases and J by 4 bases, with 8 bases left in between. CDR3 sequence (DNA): TGTGCCAGCAGCCCCTCTCCCACTGAAGCTTTCTTT. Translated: CASSPSPTEAFF. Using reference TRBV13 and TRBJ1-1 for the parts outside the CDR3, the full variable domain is AAGVIQSPRHLIKEKRETATLKCYPIPRHDTVYWYQQGPGQDPQFLISFYEKMQSDKGSIPDRFSAQQFSDYHSELNMSSLELGDSALYFCASSPSPTEAFFGQGTRLTVV.

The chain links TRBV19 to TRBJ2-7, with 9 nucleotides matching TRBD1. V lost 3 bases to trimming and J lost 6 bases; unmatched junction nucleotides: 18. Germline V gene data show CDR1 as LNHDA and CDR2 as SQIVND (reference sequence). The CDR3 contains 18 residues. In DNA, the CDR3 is TGTGCCAGTAGTATGGCCGGGACAGGGCCCCTCCCTCTCCTCGAGCAGTACTTC. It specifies CASSMAGTGPLPLLEQYF. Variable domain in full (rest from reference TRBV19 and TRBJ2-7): DGGITQSPKYLFRKEGQNVTLSCEQNLNHDAMYWYRQDPGQGLRLIYYSQIVNDFQKGDIAEGYSVSREKKESFPLTVTSAQKNPTAFYLCASSMAGTGPLPLLEQYFGPGTRLTVT.

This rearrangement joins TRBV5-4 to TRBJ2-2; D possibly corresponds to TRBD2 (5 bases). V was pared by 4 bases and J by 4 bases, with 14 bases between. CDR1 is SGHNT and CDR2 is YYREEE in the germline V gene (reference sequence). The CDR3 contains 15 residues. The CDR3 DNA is TGTGCCAGCAGCATTAAGAGTGGAGGCACCGGGGAGCTGTTTTTT. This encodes CASSIKSGGTGELFF. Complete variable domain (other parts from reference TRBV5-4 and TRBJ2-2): ETGVTQSPTHLIKTRGQQVTLRCSSQSGHNTVSWYQQALGQGPQFIFQYYREEENGRGNFPPRFSGLQFPNYSSELNVNALELDDSALYLCASSIKSGGTGELFFGEGSRLTVL.

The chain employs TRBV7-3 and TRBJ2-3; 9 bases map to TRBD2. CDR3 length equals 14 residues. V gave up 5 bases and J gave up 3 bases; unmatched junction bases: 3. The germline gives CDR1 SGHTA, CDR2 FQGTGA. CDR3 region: CASSRGGVTDTQYF. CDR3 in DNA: TGTGCCAGCAGCCGCGGGGGGGTTACAGATACGCAGTATTTT.

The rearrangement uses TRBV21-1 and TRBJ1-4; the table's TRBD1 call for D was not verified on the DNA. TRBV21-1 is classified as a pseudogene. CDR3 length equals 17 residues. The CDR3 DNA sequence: TGTGCCAGCAGCAAAGAGAACAAGTCGGGGACAGAAGAAAAACTGTTTTTT. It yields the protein CASSKENKSGTEEKLFF.

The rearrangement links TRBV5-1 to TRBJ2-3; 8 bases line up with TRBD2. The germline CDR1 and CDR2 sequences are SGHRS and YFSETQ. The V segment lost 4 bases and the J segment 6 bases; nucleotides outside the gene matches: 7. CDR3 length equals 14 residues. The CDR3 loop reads CASSPPLAGDTQYF. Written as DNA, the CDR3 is TGCGCCAGCAGCCCCCCCCTAGCGGGCGATACGCAGTATTTT.

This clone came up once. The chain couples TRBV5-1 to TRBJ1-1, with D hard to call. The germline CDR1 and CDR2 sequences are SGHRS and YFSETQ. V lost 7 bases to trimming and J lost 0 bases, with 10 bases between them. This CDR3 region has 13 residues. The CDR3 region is CASGEFMNTEAFF. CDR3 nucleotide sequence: TGCGCCAGCGGGGAGTTCATGAACACTGAAGCTTTCTTT.

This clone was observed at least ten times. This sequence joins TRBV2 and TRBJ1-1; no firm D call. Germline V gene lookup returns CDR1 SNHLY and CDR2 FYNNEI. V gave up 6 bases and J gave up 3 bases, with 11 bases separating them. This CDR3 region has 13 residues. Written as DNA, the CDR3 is TGTGCCAGCAGCTGGACTGAGGACACTGAAGCTTTCTTT. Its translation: CASSWTEDTEAFF.

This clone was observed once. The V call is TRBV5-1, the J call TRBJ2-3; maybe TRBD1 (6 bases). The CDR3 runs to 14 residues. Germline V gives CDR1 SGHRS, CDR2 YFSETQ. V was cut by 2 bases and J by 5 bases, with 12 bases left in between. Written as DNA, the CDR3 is TGCGCCAGCAGCTTAACACAGGGCGTAGATACGCAGTATTTT. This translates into CASSLTQGVDTQYF.